The clone carrying this T cell receptor (beta chain) was counted many times. Its antigen is as yet unknown. According to the study, genomic DNA was the template for TCR beta VDJ and CDR3 profiling. MiXCR, applied by TCRdb to the reads, yields one record per CDR3 protein. The sample includes about 200,000 distinct CDR3 sequences, roughly 33% seen only once; the top ten take 1.1%. The sample originates from a study of CD8+CD57+ T cells in acquired aplastic anemia. The junction had 8 bases not matched to a gene; V was cut back by 4 bases and J by 7 bases. The CDR3 is 13 residues long. Germline CDR1 is DFQATT and CDR2 is SNEGSKA (reference sequence). Whole-study findings and limits: Overlapping CD8+ CDR3 repertoires of patients and controls contained some 30 shared sequences.

The chain recombines TRBV20-1 with TRBJ1-2; 8 nucleotides match TRBD1. Source material: sorted CD4+, CD8+, or CD8+CD57+ T cells (not recorded which) from PBMCs. The receptor was derived from a human donor in good health, serving as a control. The DNA of the CDR3 is TGCAGTGCTATTGACAGGGGCCACCTTGGCTACACCTTC. The encoded protein is CSAIDRGHLGYTF.